This T cell receptor beta chain emerged from a study of T cell repertoires in cytomegalovirus infection. Study-wide context: Public signatures in TCR beta pointed to CMV infection and matching HLA type.

In germline, CDR1 is SGHTA, CDR2 FQGNSA. The CDR3 totals 12 residues. The V end lost 3 bases, the J end lost 7 bases, and 10 bases lay between the germline ends. Via MiXCR, TCRdb re-called the reads, giving one row per CDR3 protein. Of about 770,000 distinct CDR3 sequences in the sample, roughly 29% were seen once. Many counts were recorded for this clonotype. The antigen is undetermined. The V call is TRBV7-2, the J call TRBJ2-7; D gene unclear. The sample was cultured CD8+ T cells from PBMCs, taken from culture after CMV antigen stimulation. This TCR was sampled from a human donor in good health (CMV status not recorded). Some clones in this sample may be carry-over from other donors' samples. The CDR3 sequence: CASSFPGREQYF. The CDR3, as DNA: TGTGCCAGCAGCTTCCCGGGTCGGGAGCAGTACTTC.